Each of the 10 T cell receptor beta chains below was sequenced from the same sample in a study of early T cells in non-severe SARS-CoV-2 infection (dated by TCRdb to about 2021). The library was prepared using 5' RACE. TCRdb lists the instrument as NextSeq 500. TCRdb applied fastp at Q25 and MiXCR to the public reads, then kept only in-frame beta chains. All rows with the same CDR3 protein become a single entry with the most common DNA and genes. For this sample the table gives about 19,000 distinct CDR3 sequences, of which 4.2% were detected only once. 7.2% of the sample belongs to the ten largest clones. Sequenced sample: whole blood. All receptors derive from an adult who was a healthcare worker with PCR-confirmed SARS-CoV-2 infection or an uninfected control (not recorded which).

The chain joins TRBV2 to TRBJ2-2, with a tentative D call TRBD1 (6 bases). The CDR3 covers 16 residues. Germline assignment: CDR1 SNHLY and CDR2 FYNNEI. V lost 8 bases and J 1 base, leaving 17 bases between the germline ends. DNA for the CDR3: TGTGCCAGCCATACCGAGGACAGCTTGAACACCGGGGAGCTGTTTTTT. This sequence encodes CASHTEDSLNTGELFF.

By share, this clonotype ranks as medium-sized. The chain employs TRBV20-1 and TRBJ2-2, with D possibly being TRBD1 (5 bases). The V gene lost 5 bases and the J gene lost 7 bases, with 14 bases spanning the gap. Germline V gene sequence: CDR1 DFQATT, CDR2 SNEGSKA (reference sequence). The CDR3 covers 13 residues. The CDR3 nucleotides read TGCAGTGCTCCGGAGAAGGGGCTCGGGGAGCTGTTTTTT. Translating it yields CSAPEKGLGELFF.

This clonotype has ten or more counts. The chain carries TRBV6-6 and TRBJ2-2, with TRBD2 identical over 10 bases. V lost 2 bases, J lost 0 bases, and 6 bases stayed unmatched. CDR1 and CDR2 from the germline V gene are MNHNY and SVGAGI (reference sequence). This CDR3 has 18 amino acids. The DNA for the CDR3 is TGTGCCAGCAGTTACCCCCGGACTAGCGGAACGAACACCGGGGAGCTGTTTTTT. Translating it yields CASSYPRTSGTNTGELFF.

Ten or more counts support this clonotype. J is TRBJ2-3 and V is TRBV2; 10 bases are a match to TRBD1. From germline, CDR1 is SNHLY and CDR2 FYNNEI. This CDR3 has 16 residues. The junction had 8 bases not matched to a gene; V was cut back by 7 bases and J by 1 base. CDR3 sequence: CASKRDRGLGTDTQYF. CDR3 bases: TGTGCCAGCAAAAGAGACAGGGGGCTTGGCACAGATACGCAGTATTTT.

This clonotype came up many times. The chain couples TRBV7-2 to TRBJ1-5; D is possibly TRBD1 (5 bases). Looked up from germline, CDR1 is SGHTA and CDR2 is FQGNSA. The CDR3 has 13 amino acids. Trimming took 1 base from V and 6 from J, leaving 7 bases between them. The CDR3 region is CASSLERGQPQHF. CDR3 DNA sequence: TGTGCCAGCAGCTTAGAAAGGGGTCAGCCCCAGCATTTT.

This clonotype was detected many times. The V gene is TRBV7-2, the J gene TRBJ2-7; D uncertain. The CDR3 sequence is 15 residues long. CDR1 and CDR2 (germline): SGHTA, FQGNSA. Trimming pared 1 base from V and 2 bases from J, leaving 12 bases between. The CDR3 reads CASSLVWAPTYEQYF. In DNA, the CDR3 is TGTGCCAGCAGCTTAGTTTGGGCCCCTACCTACGAGCAGTACTTC. Full variable domain (outside the CDR3, taken from reference TRBV7-2 and TRBJ2-7): GAGVSQSPSNKVTEKGKDVELRCDPISGHTALYWYRQSLGQGLEFLIYFQGNSAPDKSGLPSDRFSAERTGGSVSTLTIQRTQQEDSAVYLCASSLVWAPTYEQYFGPGTRLTVT.

This clonotype was found many times. A junction end diverges from the germline sequence, so it may reflect a read error. This chain joins TRBV20-1 and TRBJ2-5; 7 positions agree with TRBD2. There are 14 residues in the CDR3. Germline lookup yields CDR1 DFQATT and CDR2 SNEGSKA (reference sequence). CDR3 protein: CSPLGLAEEETQYF. The CDR3 DNA follows: TGCAGCCCCTTAGGGCTAGCGGAGGAAGAAACCCAGTACTTC.

This clonotype was counted ten times or more. The J gene is TRBJ1-2, the V gene TRBV29-1; D unresolved. CDR1 is SQVTM and CDR2 is ANQGSEA in the germline V gene. Trimming pared 3 bases from V and 0 bases from J, leaving 14 bases between. The CDR3 sequence is 15 residues long. The CDR3 loop is CSVERQVTSNYGYTF. In DNA form, the CDR3 reads TGCAGCGTTGAGCGGCAGGTTACTTCTAACTATGGCTACACCTTC.

At least ten counts were recorded for this clonotype. This rearrangement joins TRBV7-6 to TRBJ1-6; no clear D gene. The length of the CDR3 is 13 residues. V was clipped by 7 bases and J by 8 bases, with 12 bases between them. Germline CDR1 reads SGHVS; CDR2 reads FNYEAQ. This chain's CDR3 is CASTPSTDSPLHF. The DNA of the CDR3 is TGTGCCAGCACCCCGTCCACGGATTCACCCCTCCACTTT.

A few counts support this clonotype. The chain combines TRBV5-4 with TRBJ1-4, with D perhaps matching TRBD1 (5 bases). The length of the CDR3 is 14 residues. Trimming shortened V by 4 bases and J by 2 bases, and 9 bases separated the two germline ends. From germline, CDR1 is SGHNT and CDR2 YYREEE (reference sequence). CDR3 sequence reads: CASSGARTNEKLFF. Here the CDR3 DNA reads TGTGCCAGCAGCGGGGCACGCACTAATGAAAAACTGTTTTTT.